This TCR beta chain is drawn from a study of T cells in Graves' hyperthyroidism and ophthalmopathy. At the level of the study: At the time of initial diagnosis and before any treatment, peripheral blood was collected.

TCR beta CDR3 regions were amplified from RNA. When the TCR CDR3 underwent first-round RT-PCR, the HTBI primer set was used. MiXCR, run by TCRdb on the multiplex PCR reads, gives a single entry per CDR3 protein. The sample records about 700,000 distinct CDR3 sequences, around 15% being singletons. Study-wide findings and caveats: The blood repertoire included most of the expanded thyroid clonotypes above 0.001.

It was considered stable Graves' hyperthyroidism when ophthalmopathy did not progress within 18 months. Diagnoses were made from clinical symptoms, serum measures (thyroxine and TRAb), thyroid ultrasound and orbital computed tomography. This clonotype was counted many times. Its antigen is unknown. Trimming took 3 bases from V and 1 from J, leaving 9 bases between them. Germline V gene sequence: CDR1 DFQATT, CDR2 SNEGSKA (reference sequence). The CDR3 consists of 13 residues. Sequencing was carried out using blood. The V and J genes are TRBV20-1 and TRBJ1-1; the D is unclear. The TCR sequence derives from a woman younger than 35 with Graves' hyperthyroidism. CDR3 amino acids: CSARAGANTEAFF. CDR3 DNA: TGCAGTGCTAGGGCCGGCGCGAACACTGAAGCTTTCTTT.